The 6 T cell receptor beta chains reported below all come from one sample, sequenced in a study of beta chain features in type 1 diabetes. Reverse transcription of all isolated RNA meant that expressed TCRB transcripts were sequenced. The data were produced by immunoSEQ multiplex PCR, yet TCRdb's version contains in-frame clones alone and is incomplete. The sample includes around 150,000 clones, about 7.1% of them seen just once. The specimen was central memory CD4+ T cells from blood. The receptor set was obtained from a woman aged 25-40 years in good health.

V and J are TRBV7-2 and TRBJ2-5; D might be TRBD2 (6 bases). V dropped 4 bases and J dropped 3 bases, with 9 bases sitting between them. In germline, CDR1 is SGHTA, CDR2 FQGNSA. The CDR3 extends over 13 amino acids. CDR3 nucleotide sequence: TGTGCCAGCAGCTACGGCGGGAAAGAGACCCAGTACTTC. Residues: CASSYGGKETQYF.

This clone was observed at least ten times. In DNA form, the CDR3 reads TGTGCCAGCAGCTTGGGACTAGCGCGGGCGGAGACCCAGTACTTC. It codes for CASSLGLARAETQYF. J is TRBJ2-5 and V is TRBV7-2, with 10 bases lining up with TRBD2. The J segment lost 5 bases and the V segment lost 3 bases, leaving 6 bases of the junction unmatched. This CDR3 has 15 residues. Germline V gives CDR1 SGHTA, CDR2 FQGNSA.

This clone appeared a few times. This chain connects TRBV6-6 to TRBJ2-2, with D perhaps TRBD1 (5 bases). Per germline, CDR1 MNHNY and CDR2 SVGAGI (reference sequence). This CDR3 has 14 amino acids. V gave up 0 bases and J gave up 5 bases, with 7 bases separating them. CDR3 nucleotides: TGTGCCAGCAGTTACTCGGGGCGTACCGGGGAGCTGTTTTTT. This sequence encodes CASSYSGRTGELFF.

This clone has a count of ten or more. This chain joins TRBV28 and TRBJ2-2; D not certain. Per germline, CDR1 MDHEN and CDR2 SYDVKM. V lost 6 bases and J 4 bases, leaving 9 bases between the germline ends. CDR3 size: 13 residues. CDR3 sequence (DNA): TGTGCCAGCAGAGACCACAGCACCGGGGAGCTGTTTTTT. Translated, it gives CASRDHSTGELFF.

This clone turned up a few times. V usage is TRBV30 and J usage is TRBJ2-5; 11 bases align to TRBD1. CDR1 is GTSNPN and CDR2 is SVGIG in the germline V gene (reference sequence). Trimming removed 7 bases from V and 7 bases from J; junction bases left unmatched: 8. This CDR3 is built from 13 residues. The CDR3 bases are TGTGCCTTAAGGACAGGGGGCTTGGGGACCCAGTACTTC. Translating it yields CALRTGGLGTQYF.

The chain uses TRBV5-4 and TRBJ2-3, with D maybe TRBD2 (6 bases). The CDR3 covers 15 residues. The V end lost 4 bases, the J end lost 3 bases, and 15 bases lay between the germline ends. Germline V gene sequence: CDR1 SGHNT, CDR2 YYREEE (reference sequence). CDR3 region: CASSRRGVGTDTQYF. CDR3 sequence (DNA): TGTGCCAGCAGCCGGAGGGGAGTCGGAACAGATACGCAGTATTTT.